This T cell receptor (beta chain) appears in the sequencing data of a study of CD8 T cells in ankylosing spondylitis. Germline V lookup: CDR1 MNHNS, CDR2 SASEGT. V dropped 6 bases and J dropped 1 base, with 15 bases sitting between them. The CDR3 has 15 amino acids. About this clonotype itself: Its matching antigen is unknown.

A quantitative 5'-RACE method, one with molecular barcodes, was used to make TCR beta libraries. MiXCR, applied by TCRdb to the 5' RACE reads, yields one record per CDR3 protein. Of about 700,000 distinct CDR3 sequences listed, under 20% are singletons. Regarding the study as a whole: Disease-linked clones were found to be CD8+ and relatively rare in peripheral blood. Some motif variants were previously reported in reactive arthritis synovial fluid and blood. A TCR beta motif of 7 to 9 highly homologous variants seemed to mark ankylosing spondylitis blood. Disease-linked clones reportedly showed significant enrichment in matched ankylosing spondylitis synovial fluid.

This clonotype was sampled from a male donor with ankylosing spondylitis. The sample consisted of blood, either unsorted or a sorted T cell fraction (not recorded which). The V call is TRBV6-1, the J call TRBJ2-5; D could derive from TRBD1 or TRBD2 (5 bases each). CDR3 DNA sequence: TGTGCCAGCAGCACAACTGGGACGGCCCAAGAGACCCAGTACTTC. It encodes CASSTTGTAQETQYF.